Reported below is one T cell receptor beta chain. This record belongs to a study of T cells expressing NK-cell markers. Germline assignment: CDR1 MDHEN and CDR2 SYDVKM. The CDR3 is 12 residues long. One entry per CDR3 protein, without DNA, is what TCRdb gives after re-calling the 5' RACE reads. Reported are more than 90,000 distinct CDR3 sequences; the ten largest clones contain about 18%. The sample was blood T cells: a sorted CD56 or NKG2C T cell subset, CD4+ or CD8+ T cells, or bulk PBMC T cells (not recorded which). This sequence joins TRBV28 and TRBJ2-1; the TCRdb call, TRBD2, lacks DNA for checking. This receptor was identified in a woman aged 18 to 75 in good health. This CDR3 is CASSPLAVEQFF.